The T cell receptor beta chain described here comes from a study of blood T cell repertoires in COVID-19. Produced via immunoSEQ multiplex PCR; TCRdb's table is partial and in-frame only. The data contain 200,000 or so clones, less than 90% of them singletons. CDR1 and CDR2 (germline): SNHLY, FYNNEI. There are 15 residues in the CDR3. Trimming at V came to 8 bases and at J to 0 bases, leaving 7 bases not matched to a gene. The sample comprised peripheral blood. This TCR derives from a woman aged 35 to 49 with acute or convalescent COVID-19. The rearrangement joins TRBV2 to TRBJ2-4; 7 bases fit TRBD2. DNA of the CDR3: TGTGCCAGCCACACCCCGGGGGGAGCCAAAAACATTCAGTACTTC. Amino acids: CASHTPGGAKNIQYF.